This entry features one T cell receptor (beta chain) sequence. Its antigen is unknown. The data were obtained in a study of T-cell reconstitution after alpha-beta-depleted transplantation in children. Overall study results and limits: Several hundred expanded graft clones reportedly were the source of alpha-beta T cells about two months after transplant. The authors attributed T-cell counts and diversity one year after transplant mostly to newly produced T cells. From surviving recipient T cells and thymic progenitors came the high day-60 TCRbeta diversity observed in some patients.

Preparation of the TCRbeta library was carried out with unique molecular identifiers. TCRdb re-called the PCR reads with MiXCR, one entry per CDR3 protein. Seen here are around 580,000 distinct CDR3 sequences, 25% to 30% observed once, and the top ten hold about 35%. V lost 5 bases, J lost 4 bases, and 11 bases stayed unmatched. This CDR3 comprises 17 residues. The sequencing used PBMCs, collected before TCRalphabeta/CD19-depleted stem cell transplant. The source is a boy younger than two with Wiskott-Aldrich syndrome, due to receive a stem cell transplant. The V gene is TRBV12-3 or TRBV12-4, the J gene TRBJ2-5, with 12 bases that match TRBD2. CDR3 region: CASSLTPGLAGVETQYF. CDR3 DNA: TGTGCCAGCAGTCTCACTCCGGGACTAGCGGGTGTAGAGACCCAGTACTTC.